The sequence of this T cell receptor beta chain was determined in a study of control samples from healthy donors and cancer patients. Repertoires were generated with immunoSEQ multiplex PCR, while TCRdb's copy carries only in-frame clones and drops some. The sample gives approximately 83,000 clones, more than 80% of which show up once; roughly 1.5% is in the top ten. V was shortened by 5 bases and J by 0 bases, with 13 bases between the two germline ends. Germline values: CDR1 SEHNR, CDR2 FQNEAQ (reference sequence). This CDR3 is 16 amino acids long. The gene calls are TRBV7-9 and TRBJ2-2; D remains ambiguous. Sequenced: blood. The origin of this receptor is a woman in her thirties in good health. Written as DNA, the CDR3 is TGTGCCAGCAGCCCTACAAGAGGACCGAACACCGGGGAGCTGTTTTTT. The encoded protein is CASSPTRGPNTGELFF.